The 9 T cell receptor beta chains presented below share a single source sample, sequenced in a study of T cells in Graves' hyperthyroidism and ophthalmopathy (dated by TCRdb to about 2019). The library relied on multiplex PCR. Sequencing instrument: Illumina HiSeq 2000. The TCR beta CDR3 regions were amplified from the RNA transcripts. The first round of RT-PCR for the TCR CDR3 was performed with the HTBI primer set and the Qiagen OneStep RT-PCR kit. TCRdb redid the processing of the public reads, applying fastp at Q25 and MiXCR, and retained in-frame beta chains. Rows are unified per CDR3 protein, each entry keeping the most common DNA and genes. The sample includes about 360,000 distinct CDR3 sequences, with about 13% observed a single time. The ten largest clones represent around 21% of the sample. Sequencing was performed on blood. These receptor sequences come from a man aged 25-40 years with Graves' hyperthyroidism that later progressed to Graves' ophthalmopathy.

This clonotype was counted at least ten times. The chain links TRBV27 to TRBJ2-7, with 8 bases lining up with TRBD2. Losses at the gene ends were 7 bases for V and 3 bases for J; bases not matched to a gene: 11. CDR3 length: 15 residues. The V gene's germline CDR1 is MNHEY and CDR2 SMNVEV (reference sequence). CDR3 sequence reads: CASKLAGEALYEQYF. As DNA, the CDR3 is TGTGCCAGCAAGCTAGCGGGTGAGGCCCTCTACGAGCAGTACTTC.

This clonotype was found a few times. V gene TRBV4-1 combines with J gene TRBJ2-3, with D perhaps matching TRBD2 (5 bases). Germline CDR1 is MGHRA and CDR2 is YSYEKL. The CDR3 runs 15 residues. V was clipped by 1 base and J by 5 bases, with 13 bases between them. CDR3 in DNA: TGCGCCAGCAGCCAAGGGACTGGTCATGGAGATACGCAGTATTTT. Its protein product is CASSQGTGHGDTQYF.

This sequence joins TRBV12-3 or TRBV12-4 and TRBJ2-6; a possible D gene is TRBD1 (6 bases). The CDR3 consists of 16 residues. V dropped 3 bases and J dropped 0 bases, with 9 bases sitting between them. The CDR3 loop is CASSFQGSSGANVLTF. CDR3 DNA sequence: TGTGCCAGCAGTTTTCAGGGGAGCTCTGGGGCCAACGTCCTGACTTTC.

This clonotype was detected ten times or more. The genes are TRBV7-8 and TRBJ1-2, with D perhaps TRBD1 (6 bases). This CDR3 has 14 amino acids. Germline lookup yields CDR1 SGHVS and CDR2 FQNEAQ. V was shortened by 4 bases and J by 3 bases, with 12 bases between the two germline ends. CDR3 protein: CASSSQQGYYGYTF. CDR3 coding DNA: TGTGCCAGCAGCTCCCAACAGGGATACTATGGCTACACCTTC.

The chain uses TRBV7-3 and TRBJ2-1; 7 bases map to TRBD1. Unmatched junction bases numbered 3, after V lost 3 bases and J lost 1 base. Germline CDR1 SGHTA, CDR2 FQGTGA. The CDR3 consists of 15 residues. As DNA, the CDR3 is TGTGCCAGCAGCTTCAACAGGGGATCCTACAATGAGCAGTTCTTC. This translates into CASSFNRGSYNEQFF.

A few counts support this clonotype. The V and J genes are TRBV13 and TRBJ2-3, with D maybe TRBD2 (7 bases). Germline V gives CDR1 PRHDT, CDR2 FYEKMQ (reference sequence). V gave up 5 bases and J gave up 6 bases, with 12 bases separating them. CDR3 size: 13 residues. The CDR3 loop reads CASSEGGPDTQYF. CDR3 nucleotides: TGTGCCAGCAGCGAGGGGGGGCCGGATACGCAGTATTTT.

The chain links TRBV6-1 to TRBJ1-2, with TRBD1 matching over 10 bases. The CDR3 is 17 amino acids. V shed 6 bases, J shed 2 bases, and the junction held 12 bases outside the gene matches. The germline V gene encodes CDR1 MNHNS and CDR2 SASEGT. CDR3 bases: TGTGCCAGCAGGGGGGTGGGACAGGGGACTATCAACTATGGCTACACCTTC. Translated, it gives CASRGVGQGTINYGYTF.

The chain combines TRBV15 with TRBJ1-2; D is perhaps TRBD1 (5 bases). V shed 8 bases and J shed 6 bases, with 22 bases lying between them. There are 15 residues in the CDR3. Germline-derived CDR1 and CDR2 are LNHNV and YYDKDF (reference sequence). The DNA for the CDR3 is TGTGCCACCCGCGTCAGGTTGGGGGAAAAGGATGGCTACACCTTC. It is translated as CATRVRLGEKDGYTF. Drawing the rest from reference TRBV15 and TRBJ1-2, the complete variable domain is DAMVIQNPRYQVTQFGKPVTLSCSQTLNHNVMYWYQQKSSQAPKLLFHYYDKDFNNEADTPDNFQSRRPNTSFCFLDIRSPGLGDTAMYLCATRVRLGEKDGYTFGSGTRLTVV.

The sample holds one count of this clonotype. The chain combines TRBV9 with TRBJ1-2; D call uncertain. Germline V gives CDR1 SGDLS, CDR2 YYNGEE. Trimming left V 5 bases short and J 5 bases short, with 7 bases between. The CDR3 totals 11 residues. The CDR3 sequence is CASRAGYGYTF. As DNA, the CDR3 is TGTGCCAGCAGGGCTGGTTATGGCTACACCTTC.